This TCR beta chain was observed in a study of identical twins. Findings and caveats of the study: Insertions ran lower in abundant cord blood beta clonotypes, though not in memory repertoires.

Using its own MiXCR run on the 5' RACE reads, TCRdb lists one record per CDR3 protein. The sample has under 250,000 distinct CDR3 sequences, around 6.9% seen once; the top ten hold less than 2.5%. Trimming removed 0 bases from V and 1 base from J, with 11 bases in between. CDR3 length: 17 amino acids. Germline CDR1 and CDR2: SGDLS and YYNGEE. This clonotype has more than one count but fewer than ten. Antigen: not known. The sample was also linked to a second study, of yellow fever vaccine responses in identical twins.

The genes are TRBV9 and TRBJ2-6, with unresolved D. Material: memory (CD45RO+) T cells sorted from blood. The TCR originated in a woman between 18 and 29 years old in good health. CDR3 loop: CASSVAGTNSGANVLTF. DNA of the CDR3: TGTGCCAGCAGCGTAGCAGGCACGAATTCTGGGGCCAACGTCCTGACTTTC.